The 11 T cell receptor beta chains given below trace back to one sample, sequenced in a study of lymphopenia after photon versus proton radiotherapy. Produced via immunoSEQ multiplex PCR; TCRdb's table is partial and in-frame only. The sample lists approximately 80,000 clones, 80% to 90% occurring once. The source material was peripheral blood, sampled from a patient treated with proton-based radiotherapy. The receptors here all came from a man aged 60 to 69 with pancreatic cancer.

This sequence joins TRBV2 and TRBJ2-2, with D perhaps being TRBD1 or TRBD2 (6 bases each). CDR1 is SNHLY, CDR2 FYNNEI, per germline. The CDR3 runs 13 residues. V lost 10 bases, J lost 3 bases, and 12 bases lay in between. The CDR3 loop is CATTRGDTGELFF. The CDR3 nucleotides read TGTGCCACCACGAGGGGGGACACCGGGGAGCTGTTTTTT. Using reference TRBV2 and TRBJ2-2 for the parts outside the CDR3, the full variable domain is EPEVTQTPSHQVTQMGQEVILRCVPISNHLYFYWYRQILGQKVEFLVSFYNNEISEKSEIFDDQFSVERPDGSNFTLKIRSTKLEDSAMYFCATTRGDTGELFFGEGSRLTVL.

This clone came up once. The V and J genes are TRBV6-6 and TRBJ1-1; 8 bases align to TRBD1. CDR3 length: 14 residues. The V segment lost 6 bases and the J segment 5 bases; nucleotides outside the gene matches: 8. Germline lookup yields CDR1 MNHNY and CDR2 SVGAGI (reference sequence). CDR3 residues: CASRGLQGGTEAFF. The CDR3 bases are TGTGCCAGCAGAGGTCTACAGGGGGGTACTGAAGCTTTCTTT.

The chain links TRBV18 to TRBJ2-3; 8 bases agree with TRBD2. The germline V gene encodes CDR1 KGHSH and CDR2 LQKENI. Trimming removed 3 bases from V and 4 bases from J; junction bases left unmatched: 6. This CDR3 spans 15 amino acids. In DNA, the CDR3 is TGTGCCAGCTCACCTGGGCGGGAGGCTCCAGATACGCAGTATTTT. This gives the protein CASSPGREAPDTQYF.

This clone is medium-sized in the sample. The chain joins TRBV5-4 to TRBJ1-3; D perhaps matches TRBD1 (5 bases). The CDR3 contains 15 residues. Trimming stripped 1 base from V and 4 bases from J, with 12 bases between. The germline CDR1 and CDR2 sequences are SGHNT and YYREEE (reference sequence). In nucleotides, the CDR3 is TGTGCCAGCAGCTTGTTTGGGGCCGCCGGAAACACCATATATTTT. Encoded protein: CASSLFGAAGNTIYF.

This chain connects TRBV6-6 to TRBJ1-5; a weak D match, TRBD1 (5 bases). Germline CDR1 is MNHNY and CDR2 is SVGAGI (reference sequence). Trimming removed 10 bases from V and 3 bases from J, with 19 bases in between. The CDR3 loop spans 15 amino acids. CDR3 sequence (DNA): TGTGCCACGCGCCACCTTGCAGGGTCCAATCAGCCCCAGCATTTT. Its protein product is CATRHLAGSNQPQHF.

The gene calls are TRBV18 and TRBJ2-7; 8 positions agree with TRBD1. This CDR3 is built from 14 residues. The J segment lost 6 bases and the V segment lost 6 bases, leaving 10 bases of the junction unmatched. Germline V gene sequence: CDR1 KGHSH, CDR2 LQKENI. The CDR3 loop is CASSYGQGLGEQYF. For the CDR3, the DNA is TGTGCCAGCTCCTATGGACAGGGATTAGGCGAGCAGTACTTC.

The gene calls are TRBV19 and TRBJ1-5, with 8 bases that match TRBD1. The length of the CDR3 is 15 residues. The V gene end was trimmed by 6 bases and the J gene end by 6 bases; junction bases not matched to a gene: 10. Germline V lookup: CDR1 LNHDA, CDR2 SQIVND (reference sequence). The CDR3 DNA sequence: TGTGCCAGTAGCCCTCGAGGACAGGGAGGTCAGCCCCAGCATTTT. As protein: CASSPRGQGGQPQHF.

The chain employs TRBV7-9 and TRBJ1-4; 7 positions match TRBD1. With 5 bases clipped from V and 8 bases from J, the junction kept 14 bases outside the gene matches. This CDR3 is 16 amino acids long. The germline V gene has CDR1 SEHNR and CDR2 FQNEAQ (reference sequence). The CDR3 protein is CASSAPRQGHLEKLFF. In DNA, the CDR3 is TGTGCCAGCAGCGCCCCTAGACAGGGCCACTTAGAAAAACTGTTTTTT. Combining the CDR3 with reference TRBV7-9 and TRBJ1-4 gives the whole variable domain DTGVSQNPRHKITKRGQNVTFRCDPISEHNRLYWYRQTLGQGPEFLTYFQNEAQLEKSRLLSDRFSAERPKGSFSTLEIQRTEQGDSAMYLCASSAPRQGHLEKLFFGSGTQLSVL.

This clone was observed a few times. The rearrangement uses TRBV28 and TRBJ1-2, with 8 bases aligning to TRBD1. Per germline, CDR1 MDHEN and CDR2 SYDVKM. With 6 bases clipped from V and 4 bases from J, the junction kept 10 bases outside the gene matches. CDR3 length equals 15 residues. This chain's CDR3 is CASSRGTGGGYGYTF. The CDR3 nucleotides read TGTGCCAGCAGCCGCGGGACAGGCGGGGGCTATGGCTACACCTTC.

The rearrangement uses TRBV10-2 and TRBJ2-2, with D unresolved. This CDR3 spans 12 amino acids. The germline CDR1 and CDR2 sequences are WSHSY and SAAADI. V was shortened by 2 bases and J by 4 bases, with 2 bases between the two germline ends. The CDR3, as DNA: TGCGCCAGCAGTGAGAGCACCGGGGAGCTGTTTTTT. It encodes CASSESTGELFF.

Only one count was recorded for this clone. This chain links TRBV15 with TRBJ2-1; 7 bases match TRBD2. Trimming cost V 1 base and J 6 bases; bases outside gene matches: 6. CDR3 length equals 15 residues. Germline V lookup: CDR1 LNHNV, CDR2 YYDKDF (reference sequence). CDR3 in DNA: TGTGCCACCAGCAGAGTTTCAGGCGGGAGCAATGAGCAGTTCTTC. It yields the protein CATSRVSGGSNEQFF. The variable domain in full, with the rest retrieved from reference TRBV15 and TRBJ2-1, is DAMVIQNPRYQVTQFGKPVTLSCSQTLNHNVMYWYQQKSSQAPKLLFHYYDKDFNNEADTPDNFQSRRPNTSFCFLDIRSPGLGDTAMYLCATSRVSGGSNEQFFGPGTRLTVL.